The clone carrying this TCR beta chain was picked up a small number of times. Its specificity is unknown. The CDR3 has 13 amino acids. Germline lookup yields CDR1 SGDLS and CDR2 YYNGEE. The ends lost 3 bases at V and 6 bases at J; junction bases unmatched: 6. Vbeta (60) and Jbeta (13) primers were used in the PCR. Assay: immunoSEQ multiplex PCR; the TCRdb copy retains only in-frame clones and omits some. This repertoire shows 90,000 to 150,000 clones, roughly 79% found once; its top ten account for around 2.2%. The data were taken from a study of cytomegalovirus exposure and HLA in healthy donors. Study information: Within the Caucasian-associated ancestry cluster were approximately 77% of the approximately 370 genotyped donors.

Whole-study results and caveats: The study labeled 164 TCR beta chains cytomegalovirus-associated. The only immune exposure information that was available was CMV serostatus. Among the most significant clusters, several appeared linked to common viral pathogens in a later analysis.

The rearrangement uses TRBV9 and TRBJ2-7, with TRBD1 identical over 7 bases. The TCR comes from a woman aged 40 to 50 in good health and CMV-seronegative. The sample comprised PBMCs. DNA for the CDR3: TGTGCCAGCAGCGGGACAGGCAACTCCGAGCAGTACTTC. Protein sequence: CASSGTGNSEQYF.